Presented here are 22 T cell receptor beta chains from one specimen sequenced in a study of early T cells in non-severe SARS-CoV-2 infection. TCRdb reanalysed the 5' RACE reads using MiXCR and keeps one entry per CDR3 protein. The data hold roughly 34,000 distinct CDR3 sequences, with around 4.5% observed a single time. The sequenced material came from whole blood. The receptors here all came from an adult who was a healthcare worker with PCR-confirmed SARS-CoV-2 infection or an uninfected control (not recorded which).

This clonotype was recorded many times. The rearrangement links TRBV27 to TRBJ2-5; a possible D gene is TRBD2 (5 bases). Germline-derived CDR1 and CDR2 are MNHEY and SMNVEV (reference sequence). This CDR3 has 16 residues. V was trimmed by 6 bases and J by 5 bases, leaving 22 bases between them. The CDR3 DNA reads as TGTGCCAGCAGCTCCCTTGACCTGGGGAGCGACGAGACCCAGTACTTC. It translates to CASSSLDLGSDETQYF.

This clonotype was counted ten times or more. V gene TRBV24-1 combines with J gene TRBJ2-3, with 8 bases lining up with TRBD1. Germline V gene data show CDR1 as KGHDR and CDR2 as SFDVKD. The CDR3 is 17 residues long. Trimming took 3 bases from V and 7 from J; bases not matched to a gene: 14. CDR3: CATSDPAPGTGSHTQYF. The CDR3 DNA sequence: TGTGCCACCAGTGATCCGGCCCCCGGGACAGGTTCTCATACGCAGTATTTT.

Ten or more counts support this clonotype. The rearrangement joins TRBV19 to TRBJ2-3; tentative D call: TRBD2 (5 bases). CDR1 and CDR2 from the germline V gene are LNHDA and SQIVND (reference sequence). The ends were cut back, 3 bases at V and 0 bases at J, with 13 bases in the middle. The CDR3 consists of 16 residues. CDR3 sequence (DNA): TGTGCCAGTAGTATGCCTGGCTGGACTAGCACAGATACGCAGTATTTT. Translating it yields CASSMPGWTSTDTQYF.

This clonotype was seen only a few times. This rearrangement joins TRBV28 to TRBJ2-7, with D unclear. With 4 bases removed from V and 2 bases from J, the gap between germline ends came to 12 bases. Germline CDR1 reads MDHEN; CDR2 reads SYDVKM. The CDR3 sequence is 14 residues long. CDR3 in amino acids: CASSSLPTPYEQYF. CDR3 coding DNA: TGTGCCAGCAGTTCCTTACCCACACCCTACGAGCAGTACTTC.

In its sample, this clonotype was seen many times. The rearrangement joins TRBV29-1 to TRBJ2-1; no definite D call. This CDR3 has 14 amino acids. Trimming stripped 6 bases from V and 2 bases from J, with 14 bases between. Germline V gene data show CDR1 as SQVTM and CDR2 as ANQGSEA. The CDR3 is CSVPSPTPYNEQFF. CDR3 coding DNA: TGCAGCGTCCCAAGCCCTACCCCCTACAATGAGCAGTTCTTC.

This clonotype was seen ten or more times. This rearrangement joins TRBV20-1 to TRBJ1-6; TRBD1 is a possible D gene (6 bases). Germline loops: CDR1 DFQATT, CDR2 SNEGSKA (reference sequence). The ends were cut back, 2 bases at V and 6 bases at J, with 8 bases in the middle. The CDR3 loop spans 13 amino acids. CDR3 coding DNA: TGCAGTGCTAGACAGGGGTTTAATTCACCCCTCCACTTT. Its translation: CSARQGFNSPLHF.

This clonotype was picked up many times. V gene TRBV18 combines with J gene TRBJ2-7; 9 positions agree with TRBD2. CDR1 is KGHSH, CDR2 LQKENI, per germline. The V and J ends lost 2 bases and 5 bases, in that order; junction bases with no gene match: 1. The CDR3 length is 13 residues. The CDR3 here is CASSPLAGDEQYF. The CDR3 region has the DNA TGTGCCAGCTCACCATTAGCGGGGGACGAGCAGTACTTC.

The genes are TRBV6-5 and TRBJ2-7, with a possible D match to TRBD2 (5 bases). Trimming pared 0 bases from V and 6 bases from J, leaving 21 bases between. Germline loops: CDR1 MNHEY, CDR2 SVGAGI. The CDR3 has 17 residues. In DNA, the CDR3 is TGTGCCAGCAGTTACTCCAACAGCCGGAGCGGTTCGGGCGAGCAGTACTTC. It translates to CASSYSNSRSGSGEQYF.

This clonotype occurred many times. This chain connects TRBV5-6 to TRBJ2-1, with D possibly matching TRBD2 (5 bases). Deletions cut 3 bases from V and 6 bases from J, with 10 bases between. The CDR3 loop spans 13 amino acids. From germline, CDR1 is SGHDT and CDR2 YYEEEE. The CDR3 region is CASSSGVPNEQFF. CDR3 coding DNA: TGTGCCAGCAGCTCCGGGGTACCCAATGAGCAGTTCTTC.

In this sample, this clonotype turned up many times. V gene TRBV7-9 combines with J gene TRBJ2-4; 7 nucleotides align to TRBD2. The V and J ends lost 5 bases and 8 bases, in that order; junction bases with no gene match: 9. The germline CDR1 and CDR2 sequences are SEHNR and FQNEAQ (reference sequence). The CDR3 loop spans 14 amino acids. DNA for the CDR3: TGTGCCAGCAGCCGGGTGCCAGGGAGGGACATTCAGTACTTC. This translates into CASSRVPGRDIQYF.

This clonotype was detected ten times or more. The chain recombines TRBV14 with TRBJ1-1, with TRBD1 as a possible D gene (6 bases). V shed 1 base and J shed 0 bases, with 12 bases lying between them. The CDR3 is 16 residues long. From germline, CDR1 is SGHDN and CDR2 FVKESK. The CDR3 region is CASSQVGQGMNTEAFF. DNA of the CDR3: TGTGCCAGCAGCCAAGTTGGGCAGGGGATGAACACTGAAGCTTTCTTT. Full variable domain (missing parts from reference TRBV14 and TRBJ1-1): EAGVTQFPSHSVIEKGQTVTLRCDPISGHDNLYWYRRVMGKEIKFLLHFVKESKQDESGMPNNRFLAERTGGTYSTLKVQPAELEDSGVYFCASSQVGQGMNTEAFFGQGTRLTVV.

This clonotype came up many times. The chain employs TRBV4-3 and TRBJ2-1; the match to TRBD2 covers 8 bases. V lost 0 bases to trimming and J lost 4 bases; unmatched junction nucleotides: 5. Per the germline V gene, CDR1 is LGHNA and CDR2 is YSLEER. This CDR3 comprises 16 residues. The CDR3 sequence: CASSQELRGGYNEQFF. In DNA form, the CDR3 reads TGCGCCAGCAGCCAAGAGCTCCGGGGGGGATACAATGAGCAGTTCTTC.

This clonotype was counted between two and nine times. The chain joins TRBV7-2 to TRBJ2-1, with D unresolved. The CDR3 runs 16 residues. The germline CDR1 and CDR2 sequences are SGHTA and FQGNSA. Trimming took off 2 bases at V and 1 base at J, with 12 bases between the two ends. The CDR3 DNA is TGTGCCAGCAGCTTAAGGGTCGCTACATCCTACAATGAGCAGTTCTTC. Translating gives CASSLRVATSYNEQFF.

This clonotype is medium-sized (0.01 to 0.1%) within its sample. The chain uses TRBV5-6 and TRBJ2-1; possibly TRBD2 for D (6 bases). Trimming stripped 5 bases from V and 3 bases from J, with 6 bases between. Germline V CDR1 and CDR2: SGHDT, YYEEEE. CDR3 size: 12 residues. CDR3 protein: CASRDYYNEQFF. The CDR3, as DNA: TGTGCCAGCAGGGACTACTACAATGAGCAGTTCTTC.

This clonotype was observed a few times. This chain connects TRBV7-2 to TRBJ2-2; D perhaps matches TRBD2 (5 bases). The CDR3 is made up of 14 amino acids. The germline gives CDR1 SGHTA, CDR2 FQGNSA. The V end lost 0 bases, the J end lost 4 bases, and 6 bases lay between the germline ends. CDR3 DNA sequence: TGTGCCAGCAGCTTAGCGGAGGCCACCGGGGAGCTGTTTTTT. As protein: CASSLAEATGELFF.

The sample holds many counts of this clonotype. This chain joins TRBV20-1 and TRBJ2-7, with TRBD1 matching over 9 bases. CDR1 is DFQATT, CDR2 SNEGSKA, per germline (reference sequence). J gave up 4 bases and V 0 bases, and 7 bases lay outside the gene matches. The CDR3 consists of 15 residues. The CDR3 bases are TGCAGTGCTAGAGACCGGGACAGGGTTAGGTACGAGCAGTACTTC. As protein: CSARDRDRVRYEQYF.

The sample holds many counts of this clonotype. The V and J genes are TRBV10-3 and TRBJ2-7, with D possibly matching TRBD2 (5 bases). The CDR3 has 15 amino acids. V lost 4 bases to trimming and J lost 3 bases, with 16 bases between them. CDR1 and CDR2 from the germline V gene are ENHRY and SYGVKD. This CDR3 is CAISVGEIGNYEQYF. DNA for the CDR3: TGTGCCATCAGTGTCGGGGAAATTGGCAACTACGAGCAGTACTTC.

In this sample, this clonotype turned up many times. The CDR3 reads CASSSQGNAPYF. CDR3 coding DNA: TGTGCCAGCAGTTCCCAGGGGAATGCCCCGTACTTC. J is TRBJ2-7 and V is TRBV12-3 or TRBV12-4, with D maybe TRBD1 (6 bases). The CDR3 covers 12 residues. V shed 4 bases and J shed 12 bases, with 16 bases lying between them.

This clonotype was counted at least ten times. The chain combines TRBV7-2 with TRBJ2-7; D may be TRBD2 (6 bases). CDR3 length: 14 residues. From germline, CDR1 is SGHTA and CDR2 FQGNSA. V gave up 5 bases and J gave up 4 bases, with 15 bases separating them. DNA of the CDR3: TGTGCCAGCAGCCCGGGACTCTCGTCTTACGAGCAGTACTTC. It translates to CASSPGLSSYEQYF.

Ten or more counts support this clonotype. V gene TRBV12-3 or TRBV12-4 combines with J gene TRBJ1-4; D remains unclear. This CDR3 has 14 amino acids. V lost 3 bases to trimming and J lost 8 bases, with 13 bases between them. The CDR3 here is CASSFFPRTEKLFF. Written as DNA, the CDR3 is TGTGCCAGCAGTTTTTTCCCCCGAACCGAAAAACTGTTTTTT.

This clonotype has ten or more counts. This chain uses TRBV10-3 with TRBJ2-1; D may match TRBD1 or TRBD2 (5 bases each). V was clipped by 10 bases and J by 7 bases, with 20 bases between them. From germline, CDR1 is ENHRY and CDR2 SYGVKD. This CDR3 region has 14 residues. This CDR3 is CASDTGLVGNEQFF. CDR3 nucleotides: TGTGCCAGCGATACGGGGCTTGTCGGAAATGAGCAGTTCTTC.

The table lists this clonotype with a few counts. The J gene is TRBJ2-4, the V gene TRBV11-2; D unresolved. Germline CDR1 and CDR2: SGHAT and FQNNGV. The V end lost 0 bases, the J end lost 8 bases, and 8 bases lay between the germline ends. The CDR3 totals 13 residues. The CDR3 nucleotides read TGTGCCAGCAGCTTAGATCGTACGGACATTCAGTACTTC. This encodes CASSLDRTDIQYF.